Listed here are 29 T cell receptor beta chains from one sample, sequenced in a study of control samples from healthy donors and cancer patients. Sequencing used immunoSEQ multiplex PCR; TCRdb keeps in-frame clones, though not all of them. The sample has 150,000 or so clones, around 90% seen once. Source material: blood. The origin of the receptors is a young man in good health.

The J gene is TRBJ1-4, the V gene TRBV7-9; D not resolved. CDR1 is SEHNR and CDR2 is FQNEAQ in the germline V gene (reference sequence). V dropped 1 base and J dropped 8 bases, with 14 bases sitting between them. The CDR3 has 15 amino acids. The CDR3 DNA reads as TGTGCCAGCAGCTTAGAAGGTTCGATGCGGGAAAAACTGTTTTTT. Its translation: CASSLEGSMREKLFF.

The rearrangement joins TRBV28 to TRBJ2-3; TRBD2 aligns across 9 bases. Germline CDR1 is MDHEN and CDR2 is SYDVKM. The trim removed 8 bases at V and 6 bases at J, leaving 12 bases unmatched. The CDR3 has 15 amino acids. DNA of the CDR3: TGTGCCAGCGGCCTAGCGGGCGGGGGGGCGGATACGCAGTATTTT. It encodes CASGLAGGGADTQYF.

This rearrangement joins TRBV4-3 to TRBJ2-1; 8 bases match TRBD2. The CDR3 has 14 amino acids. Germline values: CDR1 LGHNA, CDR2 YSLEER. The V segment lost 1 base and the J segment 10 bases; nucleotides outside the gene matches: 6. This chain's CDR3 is CASSQAAPGGEQFF. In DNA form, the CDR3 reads TGCGCCAGCAGCCAAGCCGCGCCGGGGGGGGAGCAGTTCTTC.

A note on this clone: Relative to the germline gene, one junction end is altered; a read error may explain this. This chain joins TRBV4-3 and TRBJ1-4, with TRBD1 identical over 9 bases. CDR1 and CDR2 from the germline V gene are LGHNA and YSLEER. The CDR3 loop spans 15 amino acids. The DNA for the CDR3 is TGCGTCAGCAGCCAGGAATACAGGGGGCGAGAAAAACTGTTTTTT. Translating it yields CVSSQEYRGREKLFF.

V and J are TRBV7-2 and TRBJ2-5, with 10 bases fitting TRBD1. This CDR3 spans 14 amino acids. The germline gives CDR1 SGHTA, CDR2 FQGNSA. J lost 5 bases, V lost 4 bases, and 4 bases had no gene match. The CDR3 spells CASSSTGGHETQYF. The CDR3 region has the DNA TGTGCCAGCAGCTCGACAGGGGGCCACGAGACCCAGTACTTC. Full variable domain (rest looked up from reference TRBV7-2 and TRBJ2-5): GAGVSQSPSNKVTEKGKDVELRCDPISGHTALYWYRQSLGQGLEFLIYFQGNSAPDKSGLPSDRFSAERTGGSVSTLTIQRTQQEDSAVYLCASSSTGGHETQYFGPGTRLLVL.

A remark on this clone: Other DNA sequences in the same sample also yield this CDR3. CDR3 in amino acids: CASKLGQGASPYYGYTF. The CDR3 region has the DNA TGTGCCAGCAAGTTAGGGCAGGGTGCTTCTCCGTACTATGGCTACACCTTC. V usage is TRBV27 and J usage is TRBJ1-2, with D perhaps TRBD1 (5 bases). V shed 7 bases and J shed 3 bases, with 24 bases lying between them. Germline CDR1 is MNHEY and CDR2 is SMNVEV (reference sequence). The CDR3 loop spans 17 amino acids.

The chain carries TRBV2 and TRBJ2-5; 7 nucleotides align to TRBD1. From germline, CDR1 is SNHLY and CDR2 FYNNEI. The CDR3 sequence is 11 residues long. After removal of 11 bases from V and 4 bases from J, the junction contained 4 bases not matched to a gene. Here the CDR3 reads CAARTGETQYF. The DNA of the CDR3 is TGTGCCGCCCGGACAGGAGAGACCCAGTACTTC.

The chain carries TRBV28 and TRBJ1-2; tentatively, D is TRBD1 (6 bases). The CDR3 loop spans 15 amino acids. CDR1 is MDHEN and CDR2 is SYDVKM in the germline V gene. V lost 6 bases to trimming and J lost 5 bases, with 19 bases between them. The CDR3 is CASSPQTGRGYGYTF. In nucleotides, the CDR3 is TGTGCCAGCAGCCCCCAGACAGGCAGGGGTTATGGCTACACCTTC.

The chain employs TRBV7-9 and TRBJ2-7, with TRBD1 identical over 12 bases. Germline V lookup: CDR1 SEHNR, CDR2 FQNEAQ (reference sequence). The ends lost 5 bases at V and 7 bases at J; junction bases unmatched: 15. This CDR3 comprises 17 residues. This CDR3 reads CASSPSGTGGRGWEQYF. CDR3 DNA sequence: TGTGCCAGCAGCCCGTCCGGGACAGGGGGCAGAGGGTGGGAGCAGTACTTC.

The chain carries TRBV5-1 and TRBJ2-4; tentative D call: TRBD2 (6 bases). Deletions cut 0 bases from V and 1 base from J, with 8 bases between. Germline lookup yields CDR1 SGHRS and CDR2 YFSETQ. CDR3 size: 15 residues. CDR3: CASSLGAGAKNIQYF. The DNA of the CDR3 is TGCGCCAGCAGCTTGGGGGCGGGGGCCAAAAACATTCAGTACTTC.

In DNA, the CDR3 is TGCGCCAGCAGCCAAGGTGGGAGCAGTGTCCCGAACACCGGGGAGCTGTTTTTT. It is translated as CASSQGGSSVPNTGELFF. The chain employs TRBV4-1 and TRBJ2-2, with D maybe TRBD2 (5 bases). CDR1 is MGHRA and CDR2 is YSYEKL in the germline V gene. V was trimmed by 1 base and J by 0 bases, leaving 15 bases between them. This CDR3 spans 18 amino acids.

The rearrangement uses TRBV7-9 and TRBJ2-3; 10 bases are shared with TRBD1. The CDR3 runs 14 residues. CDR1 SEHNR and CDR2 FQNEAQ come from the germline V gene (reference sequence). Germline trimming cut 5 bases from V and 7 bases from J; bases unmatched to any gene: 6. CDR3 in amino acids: CASSGDRGPNTQYF. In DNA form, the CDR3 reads TGTGCCAGCAGCGGGGACAGGGGCCCAAATACGCAGTATTTT.

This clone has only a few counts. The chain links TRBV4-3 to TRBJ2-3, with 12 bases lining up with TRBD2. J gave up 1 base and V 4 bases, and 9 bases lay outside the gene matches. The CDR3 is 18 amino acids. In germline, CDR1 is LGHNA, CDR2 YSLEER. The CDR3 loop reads CASSPRTSGDWGTDTQYF. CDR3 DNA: TGCGCCAGCAGCCCCCGGACTAGCGGGGACTGGGGCACAGATACGCAGTATTTT.

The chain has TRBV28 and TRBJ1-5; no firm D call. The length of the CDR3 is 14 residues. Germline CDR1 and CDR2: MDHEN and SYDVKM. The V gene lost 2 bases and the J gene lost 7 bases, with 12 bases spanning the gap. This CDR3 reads CASSLRPGWQPQHF. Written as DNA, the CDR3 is TGTGCCAGCAGTTTACGGCCAGGATGGCAGCCCCAGCATTTT.

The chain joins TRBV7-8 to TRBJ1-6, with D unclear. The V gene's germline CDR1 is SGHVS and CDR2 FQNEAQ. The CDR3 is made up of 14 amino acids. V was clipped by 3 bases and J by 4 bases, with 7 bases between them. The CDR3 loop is CASSFARYNSPLHF. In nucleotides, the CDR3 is TGTGCCAGCAGCTTTGCCAGATATAATTCACCCCTCCACTTT. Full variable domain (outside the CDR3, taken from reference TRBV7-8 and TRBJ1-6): GAGVSQSPRYKVAKRGQDVALRCDPISGHVSLFWYQQALGQGPEFLTYFQNEAQLDKSGLPSDRFFAERPEGSVSTLKIQRTQQEDSAVYLCASSFARYNSPLHFGNGTRLTVT.

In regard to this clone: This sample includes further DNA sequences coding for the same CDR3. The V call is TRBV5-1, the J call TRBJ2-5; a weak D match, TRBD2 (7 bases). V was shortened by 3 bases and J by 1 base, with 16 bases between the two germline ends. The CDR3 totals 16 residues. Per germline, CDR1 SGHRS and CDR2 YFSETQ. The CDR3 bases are TGCGCCAGCAGCTGGGGGGGCGGTGAGACCCAAGAGACCCAGTACTTC. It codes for CASSWGGGETQETQYF.

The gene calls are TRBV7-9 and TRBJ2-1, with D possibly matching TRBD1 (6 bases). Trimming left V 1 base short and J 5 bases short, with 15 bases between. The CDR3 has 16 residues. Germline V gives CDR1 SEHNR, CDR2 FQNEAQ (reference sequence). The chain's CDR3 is CASSLVGAASHNEQFF. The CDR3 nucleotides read TGTGCCAGCAGCTTAGTGGGGGCCGCTTCGCACAATGAGCAGTTCTTC.

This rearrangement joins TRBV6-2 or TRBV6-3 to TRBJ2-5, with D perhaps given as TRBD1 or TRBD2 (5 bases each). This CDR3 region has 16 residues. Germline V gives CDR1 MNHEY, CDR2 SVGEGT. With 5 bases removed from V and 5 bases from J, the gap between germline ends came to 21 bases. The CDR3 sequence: CASSRLGTPEGETQYF. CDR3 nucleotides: TGTGCCAGCAGTAGACTCGGGACCCCTGAGGGGGAGACCCAGTACTTC.

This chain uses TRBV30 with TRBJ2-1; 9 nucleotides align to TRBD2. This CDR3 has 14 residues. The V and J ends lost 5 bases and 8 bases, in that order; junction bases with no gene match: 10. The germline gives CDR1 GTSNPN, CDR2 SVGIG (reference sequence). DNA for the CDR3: TGTGCCTGGTGGCCAGCGGGGGGCGAGGATGAGCAGTTCTTC. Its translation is CAWWPAGGEDEQFF.

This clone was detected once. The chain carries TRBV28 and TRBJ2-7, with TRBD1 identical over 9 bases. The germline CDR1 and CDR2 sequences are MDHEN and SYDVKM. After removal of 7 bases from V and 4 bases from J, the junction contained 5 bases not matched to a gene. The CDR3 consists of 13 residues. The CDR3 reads CASNTGGWYEQYF. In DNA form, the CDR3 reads TGTGCCAGCAATACAGGGGGCTGGTACGAGCAGTACTTC. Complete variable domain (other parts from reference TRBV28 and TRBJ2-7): DVKVTQSSRYLVKRTGEKVFLECVQDMDHENMFWYRQDPGLGLRLIYFSYDVKMKEKGDIPEGYSVSREKKERFSLILESASTNQTSMYLCASNTGGWYEQYFGPGTRLTVT.

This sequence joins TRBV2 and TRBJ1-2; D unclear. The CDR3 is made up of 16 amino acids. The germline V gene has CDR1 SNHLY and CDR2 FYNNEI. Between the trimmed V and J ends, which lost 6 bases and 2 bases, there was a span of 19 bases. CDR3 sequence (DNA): TGTGCCAGCAGAGTTTGGGATTCTGAAGGAAACTATGGCTACACCTTC. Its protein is CASRVWDSEGNYGYTF.

CDR3 coding DNA: TGTGCCTGGAGGTTGGGACAGGGGAACACCGGGGAGCTGTTTTTT. Its translation: CAWRLGQGNTGELFF. This chain joins TRBV30 and TRBJ2-2, with TRBD1 identical over 9 bases. The CDR3 is 15 amino acids. The germline gives CDR1 GTSNPN, CDR2 SVGIG (reference sequence). Trimming removed 3 bases from V and 1 base from J; junction bases left unmatched: 3.

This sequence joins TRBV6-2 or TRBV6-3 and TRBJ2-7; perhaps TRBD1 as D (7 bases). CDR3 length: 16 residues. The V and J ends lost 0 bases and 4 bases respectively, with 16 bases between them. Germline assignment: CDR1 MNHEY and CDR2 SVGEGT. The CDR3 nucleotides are TGTGCCAGCAGTTACTCGATAGACGGGGGACAGTACGAGCAGTACTTC. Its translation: CASSYSIDGGQYEQYF.

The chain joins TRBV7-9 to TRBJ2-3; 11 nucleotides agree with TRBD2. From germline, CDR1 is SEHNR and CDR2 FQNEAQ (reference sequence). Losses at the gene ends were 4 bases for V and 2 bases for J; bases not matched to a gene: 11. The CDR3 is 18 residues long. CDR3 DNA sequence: TGTGCCAGCAGCTCAACGGTAGGACTAGCGGGTCCCACAGATACGCAGTATTTT. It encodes CASSSTVGLAGPTDTQYF.

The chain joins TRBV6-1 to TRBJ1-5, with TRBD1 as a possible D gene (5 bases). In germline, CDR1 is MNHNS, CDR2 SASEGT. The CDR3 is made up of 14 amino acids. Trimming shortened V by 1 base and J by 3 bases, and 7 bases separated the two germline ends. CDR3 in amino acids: CASSEGGDNQPQHF. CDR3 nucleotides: TGTGCCAGCAGTGAAGGGGGGGACAATCAGCCCCAGCATTTT.

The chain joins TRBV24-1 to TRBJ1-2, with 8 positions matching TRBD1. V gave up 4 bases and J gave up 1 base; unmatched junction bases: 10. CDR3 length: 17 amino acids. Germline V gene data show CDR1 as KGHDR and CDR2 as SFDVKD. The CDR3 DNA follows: TGTGCCACCAGTGAGTCCGGGACAGGATCGATTAACTATGGCTACACCTTC. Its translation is CATSESGTGSINYGYTF.

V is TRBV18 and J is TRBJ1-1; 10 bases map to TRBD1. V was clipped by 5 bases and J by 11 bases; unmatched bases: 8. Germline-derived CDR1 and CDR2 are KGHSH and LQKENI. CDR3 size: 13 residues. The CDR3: CASSSDRGRRAFF. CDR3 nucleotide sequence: TGTGCCAGCTCATCCGACAGGGGGCGCCGGGCTTTCTTT.

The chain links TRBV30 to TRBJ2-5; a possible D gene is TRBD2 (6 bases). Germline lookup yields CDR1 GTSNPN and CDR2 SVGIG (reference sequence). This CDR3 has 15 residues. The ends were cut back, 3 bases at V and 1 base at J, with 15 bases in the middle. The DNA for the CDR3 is TGTGCCTGGAGGAGTGGCGGGGCTCCCCAAGAGACCCAGTACTTC. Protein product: CAWRSGGAPQETQYF.

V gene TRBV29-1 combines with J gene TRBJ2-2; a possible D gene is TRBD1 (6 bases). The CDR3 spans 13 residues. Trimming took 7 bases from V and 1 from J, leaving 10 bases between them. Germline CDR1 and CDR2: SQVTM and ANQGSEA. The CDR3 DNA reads TGCAGCGGGTTGGGACAGAACACCGGGGAGCTGTTTTTT. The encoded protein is CSGLGQNTGELFF.